Listed here are 4 T cell receptor beta chains from one sample, sequenced in a study of blood T cell repertoires in COVID-19. Profiled with immunoSEQ multiplex PCR; TCRdb holds only in-frame clones, not every one. The repertoire holds some 210,000 clones, about 90% seen once, with approximately 1.2% in the top ten. The material sequenced was peripheral blood. Every receptor here comes from a man aged 30 to 45 with acute or convalescent COVID-19.

The sample holds one count of this clone. The gene calls are TRBV11-2 and TRBJ2-1; tentative D call: TRBD1 (6 bases). V shed 1 base and J shed 10 bases, with 17 bases lying between them. This CDR3 has 15 amino acids. Germline assignment: CDR1 SGHAT and CDR2 FQNNGV. This chain's CDR3 is CASSLGVTGSGEQFF. CDR3 bases: TGTGCCAGCAGCTTAGGTGTGACAGGCTCGGGGGAGCAGTTCTTC.

The chain links TRBV6-1 to TRBJ2-7; 9 bases match TRBD1. V was pared by 6 bases and J by 2 bases, with 5 bases of the junction left unmatched. Germline V CDR1 and CDR2: MNHNS, SASEGT. The CDR3 sequence is 14 residues long. In DNA, the CDR3 is TGTGCCAGCAGACCGGGACAGGGTGCCTACGAGCAGTACTTC. Translated, it gives CASRPGQGAYEQYF.

CDR3 loop: CASSRGDKFYNEQFF. DNA of the CDR3: TGTGCCAGCTCACGGGGCGATAAATTCTACAATGAGCAGTTCTTC. The chain combines TRBV18 with TRBJ2-1; weak D call: TRBD1 (5 bases). This CDR3 is 15 amino acids long. V lost 4 bases, J lost 3 bases, and 13 bases lay in between. The germline V gene has CDR1 KGHSH and CDR2 LQKENI. Full variable domain (remainder filled in from reference TRBV18 and TRBJ2-1): NAGVMQNPRHLVRRRGQEARLRCSPMKGHSHVYWYRQLPEEGLKFMVYLQKENIIDESGMPKERFSAEFPKEGPSILRIQQVVRGDSAAYFCASSRGDKFYNEQFFGPGTRLTVL.

This chain uses TRBV7-8 with TRBJ1-1, with D maybe TRBD1 (5 bases). The V end lost 5 bases, the J end lost 8 bases, and 21 bases lay between the germline ends. The V gene's germline CDR1 is SGHVS and CDR2 FQNEAQ. The CDR3 spans 15 residues. In DNA form, the CDR3 reads TGTGCCAGCAGCCCCCTGGGGCAGAGCGTTTACGAAGCTTTCTTT. Translated: CASSPLGQSVYEAFF.